This T cell receptor (beta chain) was observed in a study of blood T cell repertoires in COVID-19. V was clipped by 4 bases and J by 1 base, with 8 bases between them. CDR1 is SNHLY and CDR2 is FYNNEI in the germline V gene. This CDR3 spans 14 amino acids. Original analysis: Amplification with reference gene primers provided the estimates of nucleated cell counts. The protocol was immunoSEQ multiplex PCR, while the TCRdb copy is restricted to in-frame clones and leaves out a portion. That table furnishes V, J and clone size, whereas the DNA furnished D and trimming. The sample has 95,000 to 150,000 clones; about 70% are singletons.

The sequenced sample was peripheral blood. The chain combines TRBV2 with TRBJ2-1; D possibly corresponds to TRBD1 (6 bases). The receptor's source is a woman aged 65 to 85 with acute or convalescent COVID-19. The CDR3 sequence: CASSVRGSYNEQFF. The CDR3 DNA sequence: TGTGCCAGCAGTGTGAGGGGGTCCTACAATGAGCAGTTCTTC.